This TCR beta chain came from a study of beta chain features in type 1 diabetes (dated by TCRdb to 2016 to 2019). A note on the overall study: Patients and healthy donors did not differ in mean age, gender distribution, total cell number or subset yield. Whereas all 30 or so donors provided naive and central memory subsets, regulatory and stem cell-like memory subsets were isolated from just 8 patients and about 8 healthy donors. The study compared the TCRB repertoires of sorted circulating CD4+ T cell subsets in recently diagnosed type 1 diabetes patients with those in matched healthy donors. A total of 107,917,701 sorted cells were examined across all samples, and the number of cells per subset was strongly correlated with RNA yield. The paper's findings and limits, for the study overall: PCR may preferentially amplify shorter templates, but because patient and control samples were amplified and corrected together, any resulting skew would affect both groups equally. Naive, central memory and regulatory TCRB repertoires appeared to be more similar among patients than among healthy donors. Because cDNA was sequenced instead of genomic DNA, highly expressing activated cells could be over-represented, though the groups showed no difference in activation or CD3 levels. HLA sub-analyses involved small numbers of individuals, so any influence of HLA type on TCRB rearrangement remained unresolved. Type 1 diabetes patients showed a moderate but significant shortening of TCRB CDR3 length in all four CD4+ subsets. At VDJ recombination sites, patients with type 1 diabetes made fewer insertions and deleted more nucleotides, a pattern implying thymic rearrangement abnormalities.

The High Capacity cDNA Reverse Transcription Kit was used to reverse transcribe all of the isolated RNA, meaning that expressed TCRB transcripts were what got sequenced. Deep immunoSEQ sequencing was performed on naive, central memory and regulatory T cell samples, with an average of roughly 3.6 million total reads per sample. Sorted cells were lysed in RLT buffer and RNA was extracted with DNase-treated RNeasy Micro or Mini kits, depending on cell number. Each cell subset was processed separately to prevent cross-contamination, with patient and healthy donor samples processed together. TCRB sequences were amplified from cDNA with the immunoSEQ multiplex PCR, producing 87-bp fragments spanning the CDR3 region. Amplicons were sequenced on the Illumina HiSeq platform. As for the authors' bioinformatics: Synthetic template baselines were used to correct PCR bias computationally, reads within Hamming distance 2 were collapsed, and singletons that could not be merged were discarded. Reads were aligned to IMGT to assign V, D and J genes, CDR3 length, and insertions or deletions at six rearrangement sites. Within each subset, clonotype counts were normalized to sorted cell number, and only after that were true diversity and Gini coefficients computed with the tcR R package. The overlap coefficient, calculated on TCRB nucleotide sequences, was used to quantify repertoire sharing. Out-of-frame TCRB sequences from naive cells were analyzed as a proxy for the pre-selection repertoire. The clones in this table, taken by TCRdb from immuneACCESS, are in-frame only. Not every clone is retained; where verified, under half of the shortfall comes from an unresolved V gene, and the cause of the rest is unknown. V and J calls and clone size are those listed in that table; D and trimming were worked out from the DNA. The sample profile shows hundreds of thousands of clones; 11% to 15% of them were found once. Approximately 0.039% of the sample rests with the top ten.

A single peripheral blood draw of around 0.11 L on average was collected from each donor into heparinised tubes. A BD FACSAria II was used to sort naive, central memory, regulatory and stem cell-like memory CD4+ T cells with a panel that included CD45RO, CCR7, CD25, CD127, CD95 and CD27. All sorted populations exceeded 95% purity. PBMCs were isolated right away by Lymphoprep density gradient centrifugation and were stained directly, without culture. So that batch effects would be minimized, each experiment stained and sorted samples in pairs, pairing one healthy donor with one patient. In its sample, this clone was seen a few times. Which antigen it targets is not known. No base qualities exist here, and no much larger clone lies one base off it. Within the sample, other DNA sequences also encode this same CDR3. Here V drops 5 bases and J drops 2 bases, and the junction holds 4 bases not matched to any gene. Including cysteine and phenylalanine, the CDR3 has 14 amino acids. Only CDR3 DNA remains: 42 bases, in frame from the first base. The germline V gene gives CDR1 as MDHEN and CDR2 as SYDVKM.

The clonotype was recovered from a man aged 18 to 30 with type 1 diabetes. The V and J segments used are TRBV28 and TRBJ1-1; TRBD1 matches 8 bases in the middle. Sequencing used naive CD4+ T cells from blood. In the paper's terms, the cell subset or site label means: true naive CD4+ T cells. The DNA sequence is TGTGCCAGCAGTCTCGGACAGGGTAACACTGAAGCTTTCTTT. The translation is CASSLGQGNTEAFF. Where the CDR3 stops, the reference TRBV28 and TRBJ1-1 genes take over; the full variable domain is DVKVTQSSRYLVKRTGEKVFLECVQDMDHENMFWYRQDPGLGLRLIYFSYDVKMKEKGDIPEGYSVSREKKERFSLILESASTNQTSMYLCASSLGQGNTEAFFGQGTRLTVV.